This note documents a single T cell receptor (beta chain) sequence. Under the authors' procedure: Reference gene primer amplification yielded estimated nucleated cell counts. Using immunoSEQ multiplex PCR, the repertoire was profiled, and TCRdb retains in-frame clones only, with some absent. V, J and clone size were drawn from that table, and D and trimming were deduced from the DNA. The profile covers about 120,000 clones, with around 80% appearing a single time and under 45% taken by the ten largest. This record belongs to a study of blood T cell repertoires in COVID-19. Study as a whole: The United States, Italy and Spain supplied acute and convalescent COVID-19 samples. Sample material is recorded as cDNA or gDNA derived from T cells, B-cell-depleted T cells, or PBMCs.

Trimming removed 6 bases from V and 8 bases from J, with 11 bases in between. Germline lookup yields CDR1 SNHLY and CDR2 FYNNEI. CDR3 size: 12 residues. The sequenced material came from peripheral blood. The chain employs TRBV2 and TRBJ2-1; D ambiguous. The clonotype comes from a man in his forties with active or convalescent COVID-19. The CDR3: CASRVLGDEQFF. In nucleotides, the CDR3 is TGTGCCAGCAGAGTTTTAGGAGATGAGCAGTTCTTC.